Given below is one TCR beta chain in context. Antigen: not known. This entry belongs to a study of cytomegalovirus exposure and HLA in healthy donors. Deletions cut 3 bases from V and 4 bases from J, with 15 bases between. Germline-derived CDR1 and CDR2 are KGHSH and LQKENI. The CDR3 consists of 15 residues. PCR involved 60 Vbeta and 13 Jbeta primers. This table comes from immunoSEQ multiplex PCR, and its TCRdb copy is limited to in-frame clones, with some not included. Of roughly 100,000 clones detected, roughly three quarters appear once; the ten largest clones hold roughly 1.9%. Healthy donors of bone marrow made up the group. Study-wide findings and caveats: Some 150 TCR beta chains were listed as cytomegalovirus-associated.

The genes are TRBV18 and TRBJ1-2; a possible D gene is TRBD1 (5 bases). Sequenced input: PBMCs. This receptor was obtained from a woman in her forties in good health and CMV-seronegative. CDR3 loop: CASSPGSGEGYGYTF. CDR3 bases: TGTGCCAGCTCACCCGGATCGGGGGAAGGCTATGGCTACACCTTC.